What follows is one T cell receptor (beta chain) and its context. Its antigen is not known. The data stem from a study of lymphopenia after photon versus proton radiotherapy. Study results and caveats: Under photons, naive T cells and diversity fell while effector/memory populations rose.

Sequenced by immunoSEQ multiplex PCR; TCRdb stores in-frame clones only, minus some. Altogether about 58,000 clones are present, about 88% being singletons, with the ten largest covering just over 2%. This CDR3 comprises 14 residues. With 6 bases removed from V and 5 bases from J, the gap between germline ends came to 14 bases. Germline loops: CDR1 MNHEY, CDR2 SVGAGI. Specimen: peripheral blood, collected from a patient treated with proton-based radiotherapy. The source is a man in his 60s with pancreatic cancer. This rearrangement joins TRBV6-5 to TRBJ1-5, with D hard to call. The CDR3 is CASSLQWGDQPQHF. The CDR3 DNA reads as TGTGCCAGCAGCTTACAATGGGGTGATCAGCCCCAGCATTTT.